The 2 T cell receptor beta chains given below trace back to one sample, sequenced in a study of Ad26.COV2.S vaccination and SARS-CoV-2 variants. Treatment given: roughly 18 received Ad26.COV2.S at low or high dose, single or two shots; roughly five received placebo; per-sample allocation not given. The samples were gathered on day 63 after the first injection of vaccine or placebo. Libraries were prepared by immunoSEQ multiplex PCR; TCRdb keeps only in-frame clonotypes and omits some of them. Of 360,000 or so clones listed, 75% to 90% were seen once; the top ten hold approximately 1.9%. Sequencing used peripheral blood, obtained in a trial of Ad26.COV2.S vaccine versus placebo. Receptors were obtained from a person between 18 and 60 years old who received the Ad26.COV2.S COVID-19 vaccine or a placebo.

The rearrangement uses TRBV10-3 and TRBJ2-2; D may be TRBD1 (5 bases). Germline-derived CDR1 and CDR2 are ENHRY and SYGVKD. The CDR3 covers 12 residues. Trimming took 10 bases from V and 4 from J, leaving 10 bases between them. The CDR3 nucleotides read TGTGCCACCCGACAGTCCACCGGGGAGCTGTTTTTT. The encoded protein is CATRQSTGELFF.

The V and J genes are TRBV6-5 and TRBJ2-2; 8 bases agree with TRBD1. CDR3 length equals 14 residues. Germline V lookup: CDR1 MNHEY, CDR2 SVGAGI. V shed 5 bases and J 6 bases; nucleotides not matched to a gene: 5. DNA of the CDR3: TGTGCCAGCAGTCCCGACAGGGGTTCCGGGGAGCTGTTTTTT. It is translated as CASSPDRGSGELFF.